This T cell receptor beta chain was recorded in a study of blood T cell repertoires in COVID-19. Study-wide context: Sites across the United States, Italy and Spain contributed samples from acute and convalescent COVID-19.

The CDR3 runs 14 residues. V lost 3 bases and J lost 7, with 16 bases in between. Germline loops: CDR1 WNHNN, CDR2 SYGVQD (reference sequence). The assay was immunoSEQ multiplex PCR, and TCRdb's table has in-frame clones only and misses some. Of tens of thousands of clones in the sample, approximately 88% were seen once. The chain joins TRBV10-1 to TRBJ2-7; D is possibly TRBD2 (5 bases). The TCR was taken from a man aged 55 to 70 with COVID-19, enrolled during active disease. The sample comprised peripheral blood. In DNA form, the CDR3 reads TGCGCCAGCAGTGAAGGAGGAGACATTTCGGAGCAGTACTTC. This sequence encodes CASSEGGDISEQYF.